One and the same sample provided the 18 T cell receptor beta chains below, sequenced in a study of molecular identifiers for immune sequencing clone quantification. TCRdb independently ran MiXCR on the PCR reads; one entry per CDR3 protein. The sample consists of about 640,000 distinct CDR3 sequences, 20% of them appearing once. The sample comprised naive CD8+ T cells from blood, with Jurkat cell RNA spiked in. Subset in this sample: FACS-sorted CD8+CD4-CCR7+CD45RA+ naive T cells. Receptors originate from a human donor in good health. Some libraries in this study had Jurkat cell RNA spiked in.

This clonotype was counted ten times or more. The V gene is TRBV13, the J gene TRBJ1-2; D unresolved. The germline CDR1 and CDR2 sequences are PRHDT and FYEKMQ (reference sequence). The V gene lost 0 bases and the J gene lost 2 bases, with 16 bases spanning the gap. This CDR3 is 17 amino acids long. The CDR3 loop is CASSLGPRNPFNYGYTF. The CDR3 DNA reads as TGTGCCAGCAGCTTAGGCCCCAGGAACCCATTCAACTATGGCTACACCTTC.

At least ten counts were recorded for this clonotype. The chain employs TRBV5-4 and TRBJ2-7, with 9 bases fitting TRBD1. The germline V gene has CDR1 SGHNT and CDR2 YYREEE (reference sequence). V lost 4 bases and J lost 5; bases outside the gene matches: 4. This CDR3 is 13 amino acids long. The CDR3 DNA is TGTGCCAGCAGCACCTGGACAGGGGACGAGCAGTACTTC. Its protein is CASSTWTGDEQYF.

The rearrangement joins TRBV4-3 to TRBJ2-7; 7 bases map to TRBD2. The CDR3 is 16 amino acids. Unmatched junction bases numbered 12, after V lost 0 bases and J lost 7 bases. Germline CDR1 and CDR2: LGHNA and YSLEER. The CDR3 here is CASSQDLQLALGEQYF. In nucleotides, the CDR3 is TGCGCCAGCAGCCAAGATCTTCAACTAGCGCTGGGGGAGCAGTACTTC.

A word on this clonotype: A read error may explain this, as a much larger clone is one base away. The rearrangement links TRBV7-2 to TRBJ1-1; 10 bases agree with TRBD1. V shed 5 bases and J 0 bases; nucleotides not matched to a gene: 9. Germline loops: CDR1 SGHTA, CDR2 FQGNSA. The CDR3 is made up of 17 amino acids. CDR3 loop: CASSPGTGELMNTEAFF. DNA of the CDR3: TGTGCCAGCAGCCCAGGGACAGGGGAGCTTATGAACACTGAAGCTTTCTTT.

The chain has TRBV7-6 and TRBJ2-7; 11 nucleotides agree with TRBD1. The CDR3 spans 16 residues. CDR1 and CDR2 from the germline V gene are SGHVS and FNYEAQ. After removal of 1 base from V and 2 bases from J, the junction contained 4 bases not matched to a gene. The CDR3 DNA sequence: TGTGCCAGCAGCTTAGAGACGGGACAGGGGGCCTACGAGCAGTACTTC. Amino acid sequence: CASSLETGQGAYEQYF.

About this clonotype: A much bigger clone sits one base away, suggesting this may be a read error. The chain joins TRBV20-1 to TRBJ1-1, with D perhaps TRBD1 (5 bases). Germline CDR1 reads DFQATT; CDR2 reads SNEGSKA (reference sequence). The CDR3 extends over 9 amino acids. CDR3 nucleotide sequence: TGCAGTGCGACGGGGGAAGCTTCCTTT. The encoded protein is CSATGEASF.

This clonotype occurred many times. The V gene is TRBV12-3 or TRBV12-4, the J gene TRBJ1-1; maybe TRBD1 (6 bases). Trimming took 5 bases from V and 3 from J, leaving 16 bases between them. CDR3 length equals 15 residues. This chain's CDR3 is CASSQDGGRYTEAFF. The CDR3 DNA reads TGTGCCAGCAGTCAAGACGGGGGGCGCTACACTGAAGCTTTCTTT.

This clonotype was found a few times. V and J are TRBV28 and TRBJ1-1; D uncertain. Trimming took 0 bases from V and 3 from J, leaving 11 bases between them. Germline lookup yields CDR1 MDHEN and CDR2 SYDVKM. The CDR3 totals 15 residues. The CDR3 DNA is TGTGCCAGCAGTTTATGGGGGAGCCGGGACACTGAAGCTTTCTTT. Its translation: CASSLWGSRDTEAFF.

This clonotype was seen a single time. With a much larger clone just one base away, this may be a read error. This chain links TRBV14 with TRBJ2-5; D unclear. The CDR3 sequence is 13 residues long. Germline V gives CDR1 SGHDN, CDR2 FVKESK. V was cut by 0 bases and J by 10 bases, with 12 bases left in between. This CDR3 is CASSQDSRAFQYF. The CDR3 DNA sequence: TGTGCCAGCAGCCAAGATAGTAGGGCGTTCCAGTACTTC.

At least ten counts were recorded for this clonotype. The V and J genes are TRBV9 and TRBJ2-1; 12 positions match TRBD2. The CDR3 loop spans 15 amino acids. After removal of 2 bases from V and 6 bases from J, the junction contained 3 bases not matched to a gene. Germline V gives CDR1 SGDLS, CDR2 YYNGEE. CDR3 residues: CASSVLAGGPNEQFF. In nucleotides, the CDR3 is TGTGCCAGCAGCGTTCTAGCGGGAGGGCCCAATGAGCAGTTCTTC.

The rearrangement links TRBV7-9 to TRBJ2-7, with D possibly TRBD2 on 7 matching bases. Germline V gives CDR1 SEHNR, CDR2 FQNEAQ (reference sequence). V was cut by 5 bases and J by 0 bases, with 20 bases left in between. The CDR3 contains 17 residues. The CDR3 region is CASSLLGGGKSSYEQYF. The CDR3 DNA reads TGTGCCAGCAGCCTCCTGGGGGGGGGCAAAAGCTCCTACGAGCAGTACTTC.

In this sample, this clonotype turned up once. Being one base from a much bigger clone, this may be a read error. The CDR3 sequence is CASSFMGASTGELFF. CDR3 sequence (DNA): TGTGCCAGCAGTTTTATGGGGGCGAGCACCGGGGAGCTGTTTTTT. V usage is TRBV6-5 and J usage is TRBJ2-2; maybe TRBD1 (6 bases). The CDR3 extends over 15 amino acids. Deletions cut 4 bases from V and 4 bases from J, with 13 bases between. CDR1 is MNHEY and CDR2 is SVGAGI in the germline V gene.

This clonotype was found many times. The chain has TRBV6-1 and TRBJ2-4; TRBD1 agrees at 9 bases. Germline CDR1 MNHNS, CDR2 SASEGT. CDR3 length equals 15 residues. The trim removed 2 bases at V and 15 bases at J, leaving 14 bases unmatched. CDR3 sequence reads: CASSEYGQGPYSWYF. For the CDR3, the DNA is TGTGCCAGCAGTGAATATGGACAGGGGCCCTACTCTTGGTACTTC.

Points on this clonotype: A clone one base away is much larger, so this may be a read error. In DNA form, the CDR3 reads TGTGCCAGCAGTTTCTACGCAGGGAGCAATGAAAAACTGTTTTTT. Protein product: CASSFYAGSNEKLFF. The chain couples TRBV28 to TRBJ1-4; possibly TRBD1 for D (5 bases). The CDR3 runs 15 residues. The germline V gene encodes CDR1 MDHEN and CDR2 SYDVKM. The ends were cut back, 3 bases at V and 5 bases at J, with 13 bases in the middle.

This clonotype has more than one count but fewer than ten. The V gene is TRBV11-2, the J gene TRBJ1-3; D is unresolved. Germline-derived CDR1 and CDR2 are SGHAT and FQNNGV. V lost 1 base and J lost 7, with 17 bases in between. The CDR3 is made up of 16 amino acids. This CDR3 reads CASSLVGRTGINTIYF. The CDR3 DNA reads TGTGCCAGCAGCTTAGTTGGGCGTACGGGGATCAACACCATATATTTT.

The sample holds one count of this clonotype. The CDR3 carries no conserved terminal phenylalanine or tryptophan, so it likely arises from a read error. CDR3 nucleotide sequence: TGTGCCAGCAGCTTAGTTTTGACAGGGACCTCCGAGCAGTACCTC. Amino acids: CASSLVLTGTSEQYL. The rearrangement links TRBV7-9 to TRBJ2-7, with 7 bases fitting TRBD1. J lost 6 bases, V lost 1 base, and 9 bases had no gene match. Germline V lookup: CDR1 SEHNR, CDR2 FQNEAQ (reference sequence). The CDR3 is 15 amino acids.

The count of this clonotype is one. The CDR3 loop is CASRTGWADEQFF. The CDR3 coding sequence is TGTGCCAGCAGGACAGGGTGGGCGGATGAGCAGTTCTTC. The chain has TRBV6-1 and TRBJ2-1; 7 bases are shared with TRBD1. This CDR3 spans 13 amino acids. Germline loops: CDR1 MNHNS, CDR2 SASEGT. J was trimmed by 8 bases and V by 6 bases; bases with no gene match: 7.

The J gene is TRBJ2-1, the V gene TRBV6-2 or TRBV6-3; weak D call: TRBD1 (6 bases). The V end was cut by 6 bases, the J end by 4 bases, with 16 bases between. The CDR3 covers 15 residues. The germline V gene encodes CDR1 MNHEY and CDR2 SVGEGT. The CDR3 bases are TGTGCCAGCAGACCATTGGACAGACGATACAATGAGCAGTTCTTC. Amino acid sequence: CASRPLDRRYNEQFF.